This entry lists 9 T cell receptor beta chains sequenced from one sample in a study of blood T cells in healthy people across ages. Using a J-beta primer mix together with a sample-barcoded 5' primer, a second PCR was run for about 6 to 12 cycles. TCRdb independently ran MiXCR on the 5' RACE reads; one entry per CDR3 protein. The top ten hold roughly 31% of the sample, which has hundreds of thousands of distinct CDR3 sequences, roughly 50% seen once. The sequenced sample consisted of blood. The receptors stem from a woman aged 60-70 years in good health.

The chain uses TRBV12-3 or TRBV12-4 and TRBJ1-6; 11 nucleotides agree with TRBD1. V trimming: 5 bases; J trimming: 10 bases; junction bases outside the gene matches: 7. This CDR3 has 15 residues. CDR3 loop: CASSPGTGGRSPLHF. CDR3 bases: TGTGCCAGCAGTCCGGGGACAGGGGGACGGTCACCCCTCCACTTT.

This clonotype has just a few counts. V and J are TRBV4-3 and TRBJ1-2; no reliable D call. Germline values: CDR1 LGHNA, CDR2 YSLEER. CDR3 length: 16 amino acids. Between the trimmed V and J ends, which lost 0 bases and 3 bases, there was a span of 14 bases. The CDR3 DNA follows: TGCGCCAGCAGCCAAGATCAAGTGGGTCGGGACTATGGCTACACCTTC. Protein: CASSQDQVGRDYGYTF.

The gene calls are TRBV9 and TRBJ2-3, with 9 bases matching TRBD2. CDR3 length: 17 residues. Germline loops: CDR1 SGDLS, CDR2 YYNGEE. V lost 2 bases, J lost 1 base, and 8 bases stayed unmatched. This chain's CDR3 is CASSVLAGVGGTDTQYF. The CDR3 nucleotides read TGTGCCAGCAGCGTGTTAGCGGGAGTAGGAGGCACAGATACGCAGTATTTT.

This clonotype came up a few times. The J gene is TRBJ2-1, the V gene TRBV9; TRBD2 matches 9 bases. V lost 4 bases and J lost 0; bases outside the gene matches: 5. Germline V gene data show CDR1 as SGDLS and CDR2 as YYNGEE. This CDR3 spans 16 amino acids. The DNA of the CDR3 is TGTGCCAGCAGCTTATATAGCGGGAGCTCCTACAATGAGCAGTTCTTC. It codes for CASSLYSGSSYNEQFF.

The V gene is TRBV4-2, the J gene TRBJ2-1, with 12 bases that match TRBD2. The CDR3 totals 18 residues. Germline values: CDR1 LGHNA, CDR2 YNFKEQ. The V and J ends lost 2 bases and 5 bases, in that order; junction bases with no gene match: 10. The DNA for the CDR3 is TGTGCCAGCAGCCAAAATCCGGGACTAGCGGGCCTACACAATGAGCAGTTCTTC. Residues: CASSQNPGLAGLHNEQFF.

The rearrangement joins TRBV14 to TRBJ2-4; D could derive from TRBD1 or TRBD2 (5 bases each). Deletions cut 3 bases from V and 0 bases from J, with 21 bases between. Per germline, CDR1 SGHDN and CDR2 FVKESK. There are 19 residues in the CDR3. CDR3 amino acids: CASSHRSGTHHLAKNIQYF. The DNA for the CDR3 is TGTGCCAGCAGCCACCGGTCCGGGACCCATCACCTAGCCAAAAACATTCAGTACTTC.

The chain employs TRBV20-1 and TRBJ2-5, with 8 bases that match TRBD2. V shed 0 bases, J shed 2 bases, and the junction held 11 bases outside the gene matches. This CDR3 contains 17 residues. CDR1 is DFQATT, CDR2 SNEGSKA, per germline (reference sequence). The chain's CDR3 is CSARDYFSGTTQETQYF. The CDR3 coding sequence is TGCAGTGCTAGAGATTACTTTAGCGGGACAACACAAGAGACCCAGTACTTC.

This chain uses TRBV29-1 with TRBJ2-5, with TRBD2 matching over 9 bases. With 4 bases clipped from V and 5 bases from J, the junction kept 8 bases outside the gene matches. The CDR3 is made up of 14 amino acids. Per germline, CDR1 SQVTM and CDR2 ANQGSEA. The CDR3 nucleotides read TGCAGCGTTGTGGTTACTAGCGGGTCGGAGACCCAGTACTTC. Its protein product is CSVVVTSGSETQYF.

This chain uses TRBV25-1 with TRBJ2-5; the D is unclear. The V gene's germline CDR1 is MGHDK and CDR2 SYGVNS. This CDR3 is 12 amino acids long. The V end was cut by 4 bases, the J end by 1 base, with 4 bases between. CDR3 loop: CASSVTQETQYF. The CDR3 nucleotides read TGTGCCAGCAGTGTTACCCAAGAGACCCAGTACTTC. The full variable domain, completed using reference TRBV25-1 and TRBJ2-5, is EADIYQTPRYLVIGTGKKITLECSQTMGHDKMYWYQQDPGMELHLIHYSYGVNSTEKGDLSSESTVSRIRTEHFPLTLESARPSHTSQYLCASSVTQETQYFGPGTRLLVL.